This T cell receptor (beta chain) was captured in a study of post-analysis software for immune sequencing data (dated by TCRdb to about 2015). About the full investigation: The recorded disease courses included relapsing-remitting, secondary progressive and progressive-relapsing multiple sclerosis, and some patients had no subtype annotation. The patient repertoires were set against under 13 previously published healthy control repertoires from donors whose ages ranged from roughly 6 to 27 years. A subset of samples was prepared in parallel using single-end sample barcoding, then pooled and co-amplified after Illumina adapter ligation.

Paper-wide results and their limitations: Compared with controls, multiple sclerosis patients had significantly lower normalized Chao1 diversity, a finding suggesting substantial peripheral T-cell clonal expansion. Direct clustering with F measure showed strong co-clustering of samples prepared in the same batch, prompting a batch-effect correction. The control group was slightly older than the multiple sclerosis patient group.

TCR beta repertoires were profiled from peripheral blood of roughly 13 young patients with multiple sclerosis to demonstrate the VDJtools post-analysis software. The multiple sclerosis patients were children and adolescents ranging in age from about 6 to 16 years. The library relied on PCR. The reads were generated on an Illumina HiSeq 2500. Unique molecular identifiers were incorporated into TCR beta cDNA libraries to reduce PCR and sequencing biases. Per 1 to 10 million input T cells, roughly 0.5 million cDNA molecules were obtained, such that each molecule approximated one T cell. The patient libraries were prepared and sequenced with the same protocol used for the earlier healthy control dataset. Samples belonging to the same batch were prepared together, multiplexed and sequenced on a shared HiSeq lane. In the source study's methods: MIGEC handled the raw barcoded reads, throwing out single-read molecular identifier groups before consensus assembly and CDR3 extraction. Clonotype tables were post-analysed with VDJtools, normalizing diversity by down-sampling all datasets to the smallest sample size. Repertoire overlap clustering matched CDR3 amino acid but not nucleotide sequences to correct batch-related cross-sample contamination. Clones were called with MiXCR by TCRdb after fastp trimmed the public reads at Q25, and only in-frame beta chains were retained. A single entry per CDR3 protein holds the most common genes and DNA from its merged rows. TCRdb, rather than the study authors, made the V and J calls. The sample table records roughly 800,000 distinct CDR3 sequences; 46% of these occur just once. 4.9% of the sample belongs to the ten largest clones.

As to this clonotype: The antigen this receptor binds is unknown. Base qualities are not at hand, and no much larger clone is one base apart.

This sequence originates from a girl aged 5-17 years with multiple sclerosis. The sequencing input was blood.

In nucleotide form, the sequence is TGCAGTGCTAGATTCCCGGTCGCGCAGTATTTT. It is translated as CSARFPVAQYF. The sequence joins TRBV20-1 to TRBJ2-3; confidence is insufficient to name the D gene. The trim is 2 bases for V and 10 bases for J, with a gap of 10 bases between the germline ends. Including cysteine and phenylalanine, the CDR3 has 11 amino acids. Only the CDR3 region is kept as DNA, spanning 33 bases read in frame from base 1. CDR1 and CDR2 are drawn from the germline V gene (reference sequence): DFQATT, SNEGSKA.